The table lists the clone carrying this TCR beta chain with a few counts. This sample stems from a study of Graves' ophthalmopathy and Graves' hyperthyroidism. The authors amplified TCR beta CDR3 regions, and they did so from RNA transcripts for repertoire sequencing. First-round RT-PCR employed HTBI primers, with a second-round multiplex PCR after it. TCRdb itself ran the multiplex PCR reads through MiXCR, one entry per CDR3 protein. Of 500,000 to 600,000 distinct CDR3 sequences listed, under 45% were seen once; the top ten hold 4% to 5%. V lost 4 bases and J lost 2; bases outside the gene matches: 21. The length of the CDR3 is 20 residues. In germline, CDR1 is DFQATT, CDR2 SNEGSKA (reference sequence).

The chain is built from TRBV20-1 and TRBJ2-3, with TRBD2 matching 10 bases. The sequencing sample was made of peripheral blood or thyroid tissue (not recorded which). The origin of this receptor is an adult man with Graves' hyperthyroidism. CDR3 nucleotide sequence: TGCAGTGCTAACCAAATCAGCGGGAGGGGGGGATCGACTCTCACAGATACGCAGTATTTT. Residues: CSANQISGRGGSTLTDTQYF.